The rows below give T cell receptor beta chains drawn from one sample of a study of T cell repertoires in cytomegalovirus infection. MiXCR, run by TCRdb on the reads, gives a single entry per CDR3 protein. The data contain about 740,000 distinct CDR3 sequences, about a third of them singletons. The sequenced sample was PBMCs. These receptors came from a human donor in good health (CMV status not recorded). Some clones in this sample may be carry-over from other donors' samples. Each CDR3 is given without its conserved first and last residue. Where a row states a size, it is once, few, many or the class of an expanded clone; other rows omit it.

V | size | CDR3
TRBV2 | NA | AGTDRDPNSNQPQH
TRBV7-8 | many | ASSLIPTTQYRAGELF
TRBV30 | NA | ACSQPGLPRGDTQY
TRBV20-1 | NA | SARSGRAREQY
TRBV15 | NA | ATSREGQYYSPLH
TRBV5-1 | NA | ASSLGQGGSGANVLT
TRBV7-8 | NA | ASRHLSSVEQF
TRBV6-8 | NA | ASSYSLRGAGNQPQH
TRBV28 | NA | ASSLGGVCDTEAF
TRBV7-9 | many | ASSPSLAKNIQY
TRBV6-1 | NA | ASTRVNQPQH
TRBV28 | few | ASRPHAGATEAF
TRBV2 | few | ASSWAGGLSVGELF
TRBV28 | NA | ASSASPGTVNSPLH
TRBV5-1 | few | ASSGTGAHSPLH
TRBV6-8 | NA | ASSPGLAGGGEQY
TRBV10-3 | NA | AISDYQESQY
TRBV12-3/TRBV12-4 | NA | ASSSLRGRLSGANVLT
TRBV7-8 | many | ASSSTSGALDSPLH
TRBV28 | NA | ASSLLTPNTEAF
TRBV6-6 | few | ASRRQGGAGELF
TRBV7-2 | many | ASSLAPPRTEAF